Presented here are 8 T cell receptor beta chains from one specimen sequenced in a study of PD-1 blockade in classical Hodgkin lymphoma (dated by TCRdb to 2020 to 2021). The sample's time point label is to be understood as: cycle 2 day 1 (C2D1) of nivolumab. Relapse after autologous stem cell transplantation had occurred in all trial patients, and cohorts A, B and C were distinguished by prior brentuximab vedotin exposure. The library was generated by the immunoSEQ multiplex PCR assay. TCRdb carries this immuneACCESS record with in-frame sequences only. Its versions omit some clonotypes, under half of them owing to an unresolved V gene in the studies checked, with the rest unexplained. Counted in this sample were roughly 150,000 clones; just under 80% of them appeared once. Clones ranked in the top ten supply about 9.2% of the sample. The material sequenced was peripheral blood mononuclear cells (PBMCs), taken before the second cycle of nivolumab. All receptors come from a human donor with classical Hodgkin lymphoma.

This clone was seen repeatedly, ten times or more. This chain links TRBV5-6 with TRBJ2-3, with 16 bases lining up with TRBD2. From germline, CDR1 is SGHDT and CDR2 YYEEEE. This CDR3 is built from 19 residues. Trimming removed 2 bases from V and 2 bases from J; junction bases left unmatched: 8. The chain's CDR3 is CASSFLGLAGGPDTDTQYF. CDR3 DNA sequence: TGTGCCAGCAGCTTCCTGGGACTAGCGGGAGGGCCAGACACAGATACGCAGTATTTT. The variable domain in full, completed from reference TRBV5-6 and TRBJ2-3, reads DAGVTQSPTHLIKTRGQQVTLRCSPKSGHDTVSWYQQALGQGPQFIFQYYEEEERQRGNFPDRFSGHQFPNYSSELNVNALLLGDSALYLCASSFLGLAGGPDTDTQYFGPGTRLTVL.

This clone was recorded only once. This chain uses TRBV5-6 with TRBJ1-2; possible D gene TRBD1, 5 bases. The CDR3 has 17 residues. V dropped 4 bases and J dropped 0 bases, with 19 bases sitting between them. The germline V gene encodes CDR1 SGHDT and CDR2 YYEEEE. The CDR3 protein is CASSAIGSGGPNYGYTF. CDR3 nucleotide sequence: TGTGCCAGCAGCGCCATAGGTTCCGGGGGTCCTAACTATGGCTACACCTTC.

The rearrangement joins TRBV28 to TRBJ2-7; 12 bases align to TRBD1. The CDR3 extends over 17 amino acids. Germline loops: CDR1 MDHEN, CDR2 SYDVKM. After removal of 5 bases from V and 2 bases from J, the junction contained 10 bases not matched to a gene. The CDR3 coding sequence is TGTGCCAGCAGTCTCGGGGGACAGGGGGCTGCTCCCTACGAGCAGTACTTC. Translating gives CASSLGGQGAAPYEQYF.

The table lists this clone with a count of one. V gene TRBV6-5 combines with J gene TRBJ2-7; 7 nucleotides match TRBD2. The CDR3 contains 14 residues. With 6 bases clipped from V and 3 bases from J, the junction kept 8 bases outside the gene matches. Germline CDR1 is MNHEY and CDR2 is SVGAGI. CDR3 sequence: CASSIDRDYYEQYF. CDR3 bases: TGTGCCAGCAGCATAGACCGGGACTACTACGAGCAGTACTTC.

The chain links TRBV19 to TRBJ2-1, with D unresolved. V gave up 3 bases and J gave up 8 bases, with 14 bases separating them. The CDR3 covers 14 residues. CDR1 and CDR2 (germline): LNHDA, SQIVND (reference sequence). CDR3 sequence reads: CASSMGEVLDEQFF. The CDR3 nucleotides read TGTGCCAGTAGTATGGGTGAGGTTTTGGATGAGCAGTTCTTC.

The DNA for the CDR3 is TGTGCCAGCAGTTTAAAAGGGGACCTCTACGAGCAGTACTTC. This codes for CASSLKGDLYEQYF. This sequence joins TRBV27 and TRBJ2-7; D may match TRBD1 or TRBD2 (5 bases each). V gave up 2 bases and J gave up 3 bases, with 11 bases separating them. The CDR3 sequence is 14 residues long. Germline values: CDR1 MNHEY, CDR2 SMNVEV (reference sequence).

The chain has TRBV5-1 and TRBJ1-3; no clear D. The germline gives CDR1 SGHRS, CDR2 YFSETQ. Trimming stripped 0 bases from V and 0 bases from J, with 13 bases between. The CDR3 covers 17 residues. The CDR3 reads CASSLGRRQSSGNTIYF. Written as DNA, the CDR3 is TGCGCCAGCAGCTTGGGACGTCGACAAAGCTCTGGAAACACCATATATTTT.

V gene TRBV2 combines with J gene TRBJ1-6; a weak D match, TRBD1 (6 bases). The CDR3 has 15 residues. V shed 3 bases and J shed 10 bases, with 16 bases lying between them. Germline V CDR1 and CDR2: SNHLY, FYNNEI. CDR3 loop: CASSDDRPLGSPLHF. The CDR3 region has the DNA TGTGCCAGCAGTGACGACAGGCCTTTGGGGTCACCCCTCCACTTT.